The present T cell receptor (beta chain) was sequenced within a study of Graves' ophthalmopathy and Graves' hyperthyroidism. Study-level results: The model reached 70.59% sensitivity and 72.22% specificity for predicting ophthalmopathy progression. The majority of expanded thyroid clonotypes above 0.001 frequency also occurred in blood.

Exclusion criteria comprised other autoimmune diseases, uncontrolled infections, pregnancy or lactation in patients. The evidence that diagnosis relied on was clinical symptoms, serum thyroxine, TRAb, thyroid ultrasound and orbital computed tomography. This clonotype has at least ten counts. Its target is unknown. Transcripts of RNA were the source for amplifying TCR beta CDR3 regions. HTBI primers were used in a first-round RT-PCR, which preceded a second-round multiplex PCR. Each CDR3 protein gets one entry after TCRdb re-called the multiplex PCR reads with MiXCR. The sample shows under 350,000 distinct CDR3 sequences, 15% to 20% of them seen only once. V was clipped by 1 base and J by 6 bases, with 19 bases between them. This CDR3 spans 16 amino acids. Germline lookup yields CDR1 DFQATT and CDR2 SNEGSKA (reference sequence).

The clonotype comes from an adult man with Graves' ophthalmopathy. The chain couples TRBV20-1 to TRBJ2-4; D is uncertain. The specimen was peripheral blood. The CDR3 DNA reads as TGCAGTGCTAGAGTTGGATCGGCTTTTAGTGGAAACATTCAGTACTTC. This encodes CSARVGSAFSGNIQYF.